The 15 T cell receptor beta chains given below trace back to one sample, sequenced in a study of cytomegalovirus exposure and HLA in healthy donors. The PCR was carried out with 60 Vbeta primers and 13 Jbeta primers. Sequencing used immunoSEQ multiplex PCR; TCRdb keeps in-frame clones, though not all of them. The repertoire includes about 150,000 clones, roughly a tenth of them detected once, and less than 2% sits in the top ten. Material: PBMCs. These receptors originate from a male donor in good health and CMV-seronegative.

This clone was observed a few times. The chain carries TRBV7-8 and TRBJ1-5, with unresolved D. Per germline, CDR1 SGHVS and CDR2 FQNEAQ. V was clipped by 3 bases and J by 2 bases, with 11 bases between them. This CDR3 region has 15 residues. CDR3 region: CASSFGSDGNQPQHF. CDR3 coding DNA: TGTGCCAGCAGCTTCGGGTCCGATGGCAATCAGCCCCAGCATTTT. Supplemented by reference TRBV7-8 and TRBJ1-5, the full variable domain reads GAGVSQSPRYKVAKRGQDVALRCDPISGHVSLFWYQQALGQGPEFLTYFQNEAQLDKSGLPSDRFFAERPEGSVSTLKIQRTQQEDSAVYLCASSFGSDGNQPQHFGDGTRLSIL.

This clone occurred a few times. In nucleotides, the CDR3 is TGTGCCAGCTCACCACCTCTGACAAACTCTGGAAACACCATATATTTT. Its protein is CASSPPLTNSGNTIYF. The chain links TRBV18 to TRBJ1-3; D unresolved. The germline V and J ends were trimmed by 0 bases and 0 bases, with 9 bases remaining between them. The CDR3 is 16 amino acids. The germline V gene has CDR1 KGHSH and CDR2 LQKENI.

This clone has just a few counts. The CDR3, as DNA: TGTGCCAGCGGAACTAAAATTACTAGCGGGAGCAACACCGGGGAGCTGTTTTTT. Protein product: CASGTKITSGSNTGELFF. The chain joins TRBV7-3 to TRBJ2-2, with TRBD2 matching over 11 bases. Germline V lookup: CDR1 SGHTA, CDR2 FQGTGA. This CDR3 is 18 amino acids long. With V trimmed by 8 bases and J by 2 bases, 13 bases remained unmatched. The whole variable domain, filled in from reference TRBV7-3 and TRBJ2-2, reads GAGVSQTPSNKVTEKGKYVELRCDPISGHTALYWYRQSLGQGPEFLIYFQGTGAADDSGLPNDRFFAVRPEGSVSTLKIQRTERGDSAVYLCASGTKITSGSNTGELFFGEGSRLTVL.

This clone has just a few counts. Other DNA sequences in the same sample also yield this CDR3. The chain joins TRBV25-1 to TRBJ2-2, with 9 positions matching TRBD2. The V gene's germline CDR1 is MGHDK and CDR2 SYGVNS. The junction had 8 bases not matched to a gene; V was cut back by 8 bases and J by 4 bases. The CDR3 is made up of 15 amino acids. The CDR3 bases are TGTGCCAGCTTACGCCTAGCGGGGCCCACCGGGGAGCTGTTTTTT. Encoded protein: CASLRLAGPTGELFF.

The CDR3 region is CASSLDAGANVLTF. In DNA form, the CDR3 reads TGTGCCAGCAGCTTGGATGCGGGGGCCAACGTCCTGACTTTC. V gene TRBV5-6 combines with J gene TRBJ2-6; D gene uncertain. The V gene lost 0 bases and the J gene lost 4 bases, with 5 bases spanning the gap. The V gene's germline CDR1 is SGHDT and CDR2 YYEEEE. The CDR3 totals 14 residues. Together with reference TRBV5-6 and TRBJ2-6, the CDR3 gives the full variable domain: DAGVTQSPTHLIKTRGQQVTLRCSPKSGHDTVSWYQQALGQGPQFIFQYYEEEERQRGNFPDRFSGHQFPNYSSELNVNALLLGDSALYLCASSLDAGANVLTFGAGSRLTVL.

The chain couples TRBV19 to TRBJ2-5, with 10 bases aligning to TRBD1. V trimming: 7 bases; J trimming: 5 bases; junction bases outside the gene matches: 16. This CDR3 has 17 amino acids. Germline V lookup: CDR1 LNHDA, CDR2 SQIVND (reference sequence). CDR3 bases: TGTGCCAGTACCTCTTCTCTGGACAGGGGGGACGGGGAGACCCAGTACTTC. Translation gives CASTSSLDRGDGETQYF.

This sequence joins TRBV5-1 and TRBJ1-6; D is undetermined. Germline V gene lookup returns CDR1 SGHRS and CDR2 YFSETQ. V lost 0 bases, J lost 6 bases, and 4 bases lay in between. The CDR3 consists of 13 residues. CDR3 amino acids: CASSLAVNSPLHF. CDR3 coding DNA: TGCGCCAGCAGCTTGGCCGTTAATTCACCCCTCCACTTT.

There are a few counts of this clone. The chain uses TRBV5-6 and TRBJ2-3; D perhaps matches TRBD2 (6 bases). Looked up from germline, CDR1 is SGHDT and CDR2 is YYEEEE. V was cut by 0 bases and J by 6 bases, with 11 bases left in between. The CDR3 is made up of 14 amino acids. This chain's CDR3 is CASSLDTGLDTQYF. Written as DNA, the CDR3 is TGTGCCAGCAGCTTGGATACGGGACTGGATACGCAGTATTTT.

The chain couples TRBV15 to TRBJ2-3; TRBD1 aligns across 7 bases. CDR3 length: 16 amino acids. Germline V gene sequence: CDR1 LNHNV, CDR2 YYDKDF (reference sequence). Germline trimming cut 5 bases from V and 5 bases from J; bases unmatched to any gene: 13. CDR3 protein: CATSSRQGSPVDTQYF. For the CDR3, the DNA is TGTGCCACCAGCTCTCGACAGGGAAGTCCGGTAGATACGCAGTATTTT.

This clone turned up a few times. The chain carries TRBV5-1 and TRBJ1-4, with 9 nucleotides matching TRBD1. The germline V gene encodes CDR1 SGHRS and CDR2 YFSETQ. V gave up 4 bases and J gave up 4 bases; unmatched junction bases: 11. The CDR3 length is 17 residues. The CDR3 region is CASSRGDRAANNEKLFF. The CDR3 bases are TGCGCCAGCAGCCGTGGGGACAGGGCGGCTAATAATGAAAAACTGTTTTTT.

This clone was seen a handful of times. Here the CDR3 reads CASSLLQGAQGYTF. CDR3 sequence (DNA): TGCGCCAGCAGCTTATTACAGGGGGCCCAAGGCTACACCTTC. This sequence joins TRBV5-1 and TRBJ1-2; 9 bases agree with TRBD1. The CDR3 covers 14 residues. V lost 2 bases to trimming and J lost 8 bases; unmatched junction nucleotides: 7. Per germline, CDR1 SGHRS and CDR2 YFSETQ.

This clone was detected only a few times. The CDR3 coding sequence is TGTGCCAGCAGTTTAGACAGGGCCCCCCTCTACGAGCAGTACTTC. This codes for CASSLDRAPLYEQYF. The J gene is TRBJ2-7, the V gene TRBV27, with TRBD1 matching over 7 bases. V was pared by 2 bases and J by 3 bases, with 7 bases of the junction left unmatched. The CDR3 is made up of 15 amino acids. Germline assignment: CDR1 MNHEY and CDR2 SMNVEV (reference sequence).

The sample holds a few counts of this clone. CDR3 DNA sequence: TGTGCCAGCAGTGAAGCGCTTGGGGCAGGCGCTGAAGCTTTCTTT. Its protein product is CASSEALGAGAEAFF. The V call is TRBV6-1, the J call TRBJ1-1, with D maybe TRBD1 (5 bases). With 0 bases removed from V and 6 bases from J, the gap between germline ends came to 14 bases. The length of the CDR3 is 15 residues. The germline V gene encodes CDR1 MNHNS and CDR2 SASEGT.

This chain's CDR3 is CASSARTGQGSGANVLTF. CDR3 DNA: TGTGCCAGCAGTGCCCGGACAGGGCAAGGCTCTGGGGCCAACGTCCTGACTTTC. This chain connects TRBV25-1 to TRBJ2-6, with 8 bases lining up with TRBD1. Germline values: CDR1 MGHDK, CDR2 SYGVNS. The CDR3 contains 18 residues. The V gene end was trimmed by 4 bases and the J gene end by 0 bases; junction bases not matched to a gene: 8.

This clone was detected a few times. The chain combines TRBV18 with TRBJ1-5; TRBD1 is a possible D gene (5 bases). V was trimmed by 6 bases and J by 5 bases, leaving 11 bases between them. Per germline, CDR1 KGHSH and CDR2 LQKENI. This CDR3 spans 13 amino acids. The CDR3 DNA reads TGTGCCAGCTCGAGGACGGGGGATCAGCCCCAGCATTTT. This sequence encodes CASSRTGDQPQHF.